This T cell receptor (beta chain) comes out of a study of blood T cell repertoires in COVID-19. Study details: Sites in the United States, Italy and Spain provided acute and convalescent COVID-19 samples. PBMCs, B-cell-depleted T cells, or T cells were the source of the cDNA or gDNA that made up the material.

In the study's own analysis: Reference gene primer amplification gave nucleated cell count estimates. Only in-frame clones appear in the TCRdb table, and some are missing; sequencing was by immunoSEQ multiplex PCR. V and J calls and clone size are as listed in that table; D and trimming were resolved from the DNA. Of roughly 140,000 clones listed, about 80% are singletons. The V end lost 0 bases, the J end lost 12 bases, and 12 bases lay between the germline ends. Looked up from germline, CDR1 is SGHNT and CDR2 is YYREEE (reference sequence). The CDR3 length is 13 residues. Sequenced input: peripheral blood. The chain joins TRBV5-4 to TRBJ1-4, with no clear D. This receptor was identified in a human donor in a cohort sampled during active COVID-19. The CDR3 region is CASSLAGRGQLFF. The CDR3 bases are TGTGCCAGCAGCTTGGCGGGCCGCGGGCAACTGTTTTTT.